The 23 T cell receptor beta chains presented below share a single source sample, sequenced in a study of cytomegalovirus exposure and HLA in healthy donors. The PCR had 60 Vbeta and 13 Jbeta primers. Only in-frame clones appear in the TCRdb table, and some are missing; sequencing was by immunoSEQ multiplex PCR. The sample lists under 150,000 clones, 70% to 85% occurring once. Input material: PBMCs. The receptors originated from a boy aged 5-17 years in good health and CMV-seronegative.

The chain uses TRBV5-5 and TRBJ1-5; TRBD1 matches 8 bases. The CDR3 contains 14 residues. Germline assignment: CDR1 SGHKS and CDR2 YYEKEE (reference sequence). With 0 bases clipped from V and 7 bases from J, the junction kept 3 bases outside the gene matches. Here the CDR3 reads CASSLVQGGQPQHF. The CDR3 bases are TGTGCCAGCAGCTTGGTACAGGGGGGCCAGCCCCAGCATTTT.

This sequence joins TRBV30 and TRBJ1-2; 7 bases are a match to TRBD1. The V and J ends lost 3 bases and 4 bases, in that order; junction bases with no gene match: 8. Looked up from germline, CDR1 is GTSNPN and CDR2 is SVGIG (reference sequence). The length of the CDR3 is 14 residues. The chain's CDR3 is CAWRVGQRGYGYTF. The CDR3 coding sequence is TGTGCCTGGAGAGTGGGACAGAGGGGCTATGGCTACACCTTC.

The genes are TRBV7-9 and TRBJ2-1, with 14 bases identical to TRBD2. V shed 4 bases and J 6 bases; nucleotides not matched to a gene: 8. This CDR3 comprises 17 residues. Per the germline V gene, CDR1 is SEHNR and CDR2 is FQNEAQ (reference sequence). The DNA of the CDR3 is TGTGCCAGCAGCTCTCGACTAGCGGGAGGGCCGGGCAATGAGCAGTTCTTC. The encoded protein is CASSSRLAGGPGNEQFF.

This chain joins TRBV7-9 and TRBJ1-2; 7 bases agree with TRBD1. This CDR3 is 15 amino acids long. In germline, CDR1 is SEHNR, CDR2 FQNEAQ (reference sequence). V shed 5 bases and J 4 bases; nucleotides not matched to a gene: 10. The CDR3 reads CASSRRDSPTYGYTF. In nucleotides, the CDR3 is TGTGCCAGCAGCCGCCGGGACAGCCCAACCTATGGCTACACCTTC.

V is TRBV6-1 and J is TRBJ2-3; 8 bases line up with TRBD2. Germline V gives CDR1 MNHNS, CDR2 SASEGT. Unmatched junction bases numbered 1, after V lost 0 bases and J lost 2 bases. The CDR3 consists of 15 residues. CDR3 in amino acids: CASSEAGLATDTQYF. The CDR3 DNA sequence: TGTGCCAGCAGTGAAGCCGGACTAGCCACAGATACGCAGTATTTT.

V usage is TRBV15 and J usage is TRBJ2-7; 9 bases agree with TRBD1. Germline-derived CDR1 and CDR2 are LNHNV and YYDKDF (reference sequence). The CDR3 has 15 amino acids. Germline trimming cut 3 bases from V and 3 bases from J; bases unmatched to any gene: 6. This chain's CDR3 is CATSRGGQGNYEQYF. In DNA, the CDR3 is TGTGCCACCAGCAGGGGGGGACAGGGAAACTACGAGCAGTACTTC.

This clone has a single count. The chain carries TRBV19 and TRBJ2-1, with a possible D match to TRBD2 (7 bases). With 7 bases removed from V and 4 bases from J, the gap between germline ends came to 17 bases. Germline-derived CDR1 and CDR2 are LNHDA and SQIVND (reference sequence). This CDR3 spans 15 amino acids. CDR3 sequence (DNA): TGTGCCAGTACCAAGGGGGGCGGGGGTTACAATGAGCAGTTCTTC. Translated, it gives CASTKGGGGYNEQFF.

This clone was counted a few times. The gene calls are TRBV5-6 and TRBJ2-1, with 7 bases that match TRBD1. The CDR3 spans 16 residues. V trimming: 1 base; J trimming: 1 base; junction bases outside the gene matches: 5. Looked up from germline, CDR1 is SGHDT and CDR2 is YYEEEE. CDR3 residues: CASSLSGGFSYNEQFF. The DNA for the CDR3 is TGTGCCAGCAGCTTGTCAGGGGGATTTTCCTACAATGAGCAGTTCTTC.

The gene calls are TRBV6-1 and TRBJ2-7; D is uncertain. Trimming pared 7 bases from V and 4 bases from J, leaving 11 bases between. The CDR3 is made up of 12 amino acids. The germline gives CDR1 MNHNS, CDR2 SASEGT. DNA of the CDR3: TGTGCCAGCACCGTAGACGGGTACGAGCAGTACTTC. Its translation: CASTVDGYEQYF.

J is TRBJ1-1 and V is TRBV27, with 8 bases aligning to TRBD1. The CDR3 is 15 residues long. J gave up 5 bases and V 6 bases, and 11 bases lay outside the gene matches. Germline CDR1 and CDR2: MNHEY and SMNVEV (reference sequence). CDR3 loop: CASSLARTGTTEAFF. The CDR3 DNA is TGTGCCAGCAGCTTAGCCCGGACAGGGACAACTGAAGCTTTCTTT.

The rearrangement joins TRBV28 to TRBJ2-1; the match to TRBD2 covers 9 bases. Unmatched junction bases numbered 4, after V lost 8 bases and J lost 5 bases. The CDR3 extends over 13 amino acids. Germline assignment: CDR1 MDHEN and CDR2 SYDVKM. CDR3 in DNA: TGTGCCAGCTATTTAGCGGGAGACAATGAGCAGTTCTTC. Translation: CASYLAGDNEQFF.

The V and J genes are TRBV5-1 and TRBJ2-3, with no clear D. The CDR3 consists of 13 residues. V lost 4 bases, J lost 0 bases, and 6 bases lay in between. The germline V gene has CDR1 SGHRS and CDR2 YFSETQ. CDR3 DNA: TGCGCCAGCAGCCTCTCTAGCACAGATACGCAGTATTTT. Translation gives CASSLSSTDTQYF.

This clone was observed a few times. The chain uses TRBV6-1 and TRBJ2-7, with 11 bases matching TRBD2. The CDR3 is made up of 15 amino acids. V shed 6 bases, J shed 3 bases, and the junction held 7 bases outside the gene matches. Germline CDR1 MNHNS, CDR2 SASEGT. The CDR3 coding sequence is TGTGCCAGCAGCTTAGGACTAGCGGGTAACTACGAGCAGTACTTC. Its translation is CASSLGLAGNYEQYF.

The gene calls are TRBV27 and TRBJ2-7, with D tentatively TRBD1 (5 bases). The germline V gene encodes CDR1 MNHEY and CDR2 SMNVEV (reference sequence). The V and J ends lost 6 bases and 2 bases respectively, with 14 bases between them. This CDR3 contains 14 residues. CDR3 loop: CASSILTGAYEQYF. The CDR3 DNA is TGTGCCAGCAGCATATTAACAGGAGCCTACGAGCAGTACTTC.

This sequence joins TRBV30 and TRBJ2-4; D remains unclear. The CDR3 loop spans 10 amino acids. V was pared by 4 bases and J by 4 bases, with 2 bases between. Germline V gene lookup returns CDR1 GTSNPN and CDR2 SVGIG (reference sequence). CDR3 amino acids: CAWIKNIQYF. The CDR3 nucleotides read TGTGCCTGGATAAAAAACATTCAGTACTTC.

CDR3: CAISQGLNQPQHF. CDR3 DNA: TGTGCCATCAGTCAGGGGCTCAATCAGCCCCAGCATTTT. This chain connects TRBV10-3 to TRBJ1-5; TRBD1 is a possible D gene (6 bases). The CDR3 spans 13 residues. Germline lookup yields CDR1 ENHRY and CDR2 SYGVKD. Between the trimmed V and J ends, which lost 5 bases and 3 bases, there was a span of 8 bases.

The chain employs TRBV9 and TRBJ2-5; D possibly corresponds to TRBD2 (5 bases). The CDR3 is 15 amino acids. Looked up from germline, CDR1 is SGDLS and CDR2 is YYNGEE. V lost 3 bases, J lost 2 bases, and 14 bases lay in between. The CDR3, as DNA: TGTGCCAGCAGCGATAGCTATGGGAGACAAGAGACCCAGTACTTC. As protein: CASSDSYGRQETQYF.

The chain is built from TRBV10-3 and TRBJ1-2, with a possible D match to TRBD1 (6 bases). Germline V gene sequence: CDR1 ENHRY, CDR2 SYGVKD. Trimming took off 3 bases at V and 8 bases at J, with 10 bases between the two ends. The CDR3 has 12 amino acids. CDR3 loop: CAISDKGGGYTF. For the CDR3, the DNA is TGTGCCATCAGTGACAAAGGGGGAGGCTACACCTTC.

The rearrangement uses TRBV30 and TRBJ1-4; D is ambiguous. The CDR3 contains 15 residues. With 2 bases removed from V and 4 bases from J, the gap between germline ends came to 14 bases. In germline, CDR1 is GTSNPN, CDR2 SVGIG (reference sequence). CDR3 bases: TGTGCCTGGAGTTTTATATCAGGACTTAATGAAAAACTGTTTTTT. This encodes CAWSFISGLNEKLFF.

There are a few counts of this clone. This chain uses TRBV6-6 with TRBJ1-4; D is perhaps TRBD1 (5 bases). V lost 7 bases and J 5 bases, leaving 14 bases between the germline ends. The CDR3 contains 14 residues. Germline V lookup: CDR1 MNHNY, CDR2 SVGAGI (reference sequence). The CDR3 sequence is CASMVGRANEKLFF. CDR3 DNA: TGTGCCAGCATGGTAGGCAGGGCAAATGAAAAACTGTTTTTT.

This chain connects TRBV21-1 to TRBJ2-2; the table assigns TRBD1, which was not confirmed against the DNA. TRBV21-1 is flagged as a pseudogene. CDR3 length: 14 amino acids. The CDR3 coding sequence is TGTGCCAGCAGGGACAGATTGAACACCGGGGAGCTGTTTTTT. This sequence encodes CASRDRLNTGELFF.

The chain links TRBV27 to TRBJ2-7; 10 bases align to TRBD1. This CDR3 region has 12 residues. J lost 6 bases, V lost 4 bases, and 0 bases had no gene match. The germline V gene encodes CDR1 MNHEY and CDR2 SMNVEV (reference sequence). The CDR3 DNA reads TGTGCCAGCAGTTGGACAGGGGGCGAGCAGTACTTC. It encodes CASSWTGGEQYF.

This clone was detected only a few times. The chain joins TRBV29-1 to TRBJ2-3; 10 nucleotides match TRBD2. Germline trimming cut 3 bases from V and 2 bases from J; bases unmatched to any gene: 5. The CDR3 covers 15 residues. Germline assignment: CDR1 SQVTM and CDR2 ANQGSEA. CDR3 loop: CSVDGLADHTDTQYF. As DNA, the CDR3 is TGCAGCGTTGACGGACTAGCGGATCACACAGATACGCAGTATTTT.